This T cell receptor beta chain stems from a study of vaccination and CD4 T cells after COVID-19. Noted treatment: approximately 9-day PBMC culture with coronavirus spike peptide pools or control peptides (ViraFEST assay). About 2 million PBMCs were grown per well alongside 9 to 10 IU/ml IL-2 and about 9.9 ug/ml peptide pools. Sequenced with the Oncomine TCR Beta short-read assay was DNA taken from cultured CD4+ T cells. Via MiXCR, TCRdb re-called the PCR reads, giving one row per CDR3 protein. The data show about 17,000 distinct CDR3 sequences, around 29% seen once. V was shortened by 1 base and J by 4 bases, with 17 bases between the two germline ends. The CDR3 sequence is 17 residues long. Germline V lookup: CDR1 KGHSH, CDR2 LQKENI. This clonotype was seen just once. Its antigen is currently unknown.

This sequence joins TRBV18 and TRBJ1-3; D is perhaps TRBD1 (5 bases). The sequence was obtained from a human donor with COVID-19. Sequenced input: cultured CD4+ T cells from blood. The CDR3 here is CASSPQNSGTAGNTIYF. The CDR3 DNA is TGTGCCAGCTCACCACAGAACTCCGGGACGGCAGGAAACACCATATATTTT.